This entry features one TCR beta chain sequence. Germline V gives CDR1 LNHDA, CDR2 SQIVND (reference sequence). V was clipped by 1 base and J by 2 bases; unmatched bases: 5. The CDR3 spans 16 residues. This record comes from a study of radiotherapy plus CTLA-4 blockade in lung cancer. Only in-frame clones appear in the TCRdb table, and some are missing; sequencing was by immunoSEQ multiplex PCR. The sample consists of around 59,000 clones, around 74% of them appearing once. The source is a human donor with non-small cell lung cancer whose response to radiotherapy plus ipilimumab could not be evaluated. The rearrangement uses TRBV19 and TRBJ2-3, with 8 bases identical to TRBD1. The source was peripheral blood, collected from a patient treated with radiotherapy plus ipilimumab. This chain's CDR3 is CASSIAGQGATDTQYF. The CDR3 nucleotides read TGTGCCAGTAGTATAGCGGGCCAGGGGGCCACAGATACGCAGTATTTT. Full variable domain (remainder filled in from reference TRBV19 and TRBJ2-3): DGGITQSPKYLFRKEGQNVTLSCEQNLNHDAMYWYRQDPGQGLRLIYYSQIVNDFQKGDIAEGYSVSREKKESFPLTVTSAQKNPTAFYLCASSIAGQGATDTQYFGPGTRLTVL.